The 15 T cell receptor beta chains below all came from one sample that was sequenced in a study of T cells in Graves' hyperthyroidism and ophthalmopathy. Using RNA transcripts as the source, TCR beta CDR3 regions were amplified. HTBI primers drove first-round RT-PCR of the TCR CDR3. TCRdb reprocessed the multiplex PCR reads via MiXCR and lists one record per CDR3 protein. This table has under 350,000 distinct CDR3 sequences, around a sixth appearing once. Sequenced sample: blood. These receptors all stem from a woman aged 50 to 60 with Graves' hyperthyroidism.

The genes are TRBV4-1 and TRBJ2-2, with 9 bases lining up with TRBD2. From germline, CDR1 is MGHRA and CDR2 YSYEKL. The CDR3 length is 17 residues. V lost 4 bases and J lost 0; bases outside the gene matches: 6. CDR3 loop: CASSRAGTSSNTGELFF. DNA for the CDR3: TGCGCCAGCAGCCGCGCTGGGACTAGCTCGAACACCGGGGAGCTGTTTTTT.

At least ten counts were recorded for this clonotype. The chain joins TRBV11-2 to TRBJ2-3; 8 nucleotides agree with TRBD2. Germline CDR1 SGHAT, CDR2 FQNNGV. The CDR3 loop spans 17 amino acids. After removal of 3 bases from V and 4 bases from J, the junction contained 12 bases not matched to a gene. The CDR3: CASSFRNSGEVSDTQYF. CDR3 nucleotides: TGTGCCAGCAGCTTCCGGAATAGCGGGGAAGTATCAGATACGCAGTATTTT. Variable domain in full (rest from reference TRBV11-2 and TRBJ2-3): EAGVAQSPRYKIIEKRQSVAFWCNPISGHATLYWYQQILGQGPKLLIQFQNNGVVDDSQLPKDRFSAERLKGVDSTLKIQPAKLEDSAVYLCASSFRNSGEVSDTQYFGPGTRLTVL.

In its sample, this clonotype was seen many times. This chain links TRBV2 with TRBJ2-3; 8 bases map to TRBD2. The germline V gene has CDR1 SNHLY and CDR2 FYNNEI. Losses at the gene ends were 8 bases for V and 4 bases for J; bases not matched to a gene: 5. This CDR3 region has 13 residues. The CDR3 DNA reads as TGTGCCAGCCCTAGCGGGTCGTCAGATACGCAGTATTTT. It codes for CASPSGSSDTQYF.

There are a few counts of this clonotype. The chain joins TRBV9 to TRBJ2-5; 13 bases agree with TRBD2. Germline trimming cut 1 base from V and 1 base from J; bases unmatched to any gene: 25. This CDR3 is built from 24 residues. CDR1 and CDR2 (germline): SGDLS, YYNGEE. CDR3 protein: CASSVNPSHILAGGRTKPQETQYF. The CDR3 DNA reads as TGTGCCAGCAGCGTAAATCCTTCTCATATACTAGCGGGAGGGCGTACCAAACCCCAAGAGACCCAGTACTTC.

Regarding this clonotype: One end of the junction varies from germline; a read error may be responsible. The CDR3 is CAGSYDGGPSTDTQYF. As DNA, the CDR3 is TGTGCCGGCAGTTACGACGGCGGGCCGAGCACAGATACGCAGTATTTT. The chain has TRBV6-5 and TRBJ2-3; D might be TRBD2 (5 bases). Germline V lookup: CDR1 MNHEY, CDR2 SVGAGI. This CDR3 has 16 residues.

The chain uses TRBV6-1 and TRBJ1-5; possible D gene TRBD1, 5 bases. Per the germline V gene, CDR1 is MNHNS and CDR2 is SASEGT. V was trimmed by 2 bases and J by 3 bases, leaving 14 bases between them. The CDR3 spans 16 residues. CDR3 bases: TGTGCCAGCAGTGAAATCGCAGGGAAATTCAATCAGCCCCAGCATTTT. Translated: CASSEIAGKFNQPQHF.

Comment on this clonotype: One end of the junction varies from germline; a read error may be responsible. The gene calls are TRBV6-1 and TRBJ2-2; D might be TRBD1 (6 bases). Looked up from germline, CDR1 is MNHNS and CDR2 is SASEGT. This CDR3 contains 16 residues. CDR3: CASRDQDSANTGELFF. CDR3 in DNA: TGTGCCAGCCGTGATCAGGACAGCGCGAACACCGGGGAGCTGTTTTTT.

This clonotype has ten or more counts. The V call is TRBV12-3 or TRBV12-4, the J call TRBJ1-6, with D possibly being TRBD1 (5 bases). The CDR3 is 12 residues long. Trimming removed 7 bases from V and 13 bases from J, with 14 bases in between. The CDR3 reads CASTSGGRPLHF. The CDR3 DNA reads TGTGCCAGCACCTCGGGGGGACGGCCCCTCCACTTT.

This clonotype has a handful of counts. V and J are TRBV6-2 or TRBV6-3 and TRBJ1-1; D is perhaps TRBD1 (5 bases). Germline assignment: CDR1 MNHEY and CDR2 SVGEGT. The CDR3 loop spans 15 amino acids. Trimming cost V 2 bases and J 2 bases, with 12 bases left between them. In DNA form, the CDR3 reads TGTGCCAGCAGTTACGGGAGGACAATCAACACTGAAGCTTTCTTT. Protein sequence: CASSYGRTINTEAFF.

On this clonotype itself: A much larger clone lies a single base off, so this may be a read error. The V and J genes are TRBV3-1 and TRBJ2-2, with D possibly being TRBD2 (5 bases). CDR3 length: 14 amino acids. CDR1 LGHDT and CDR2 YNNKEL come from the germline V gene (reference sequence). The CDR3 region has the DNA TGTGCCAGCAGCCAATCTAACTTAGCCGGGGAGCTGTCTTTT. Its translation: CASSQSNLAGELSF. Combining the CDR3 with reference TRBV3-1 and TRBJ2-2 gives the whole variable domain DTAVSQTPKYLVTQMGNDKSIKCEQNLGHDTMYWYKQDSKKFLKIMFSYNNKELIINETVPNRFSPKSPDKAHLNLHINSLELGDSAVYFCASSQSNLAGELSFGEGSRLTVL.

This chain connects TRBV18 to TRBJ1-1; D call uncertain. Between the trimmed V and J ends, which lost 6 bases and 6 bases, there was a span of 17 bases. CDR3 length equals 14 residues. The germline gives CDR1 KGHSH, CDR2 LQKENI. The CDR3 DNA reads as TGTGCCAGCTCTCTCGACCGAGGTAACGCTGAAGCTTTCTTT. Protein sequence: CASSLDRGNAEAFF.

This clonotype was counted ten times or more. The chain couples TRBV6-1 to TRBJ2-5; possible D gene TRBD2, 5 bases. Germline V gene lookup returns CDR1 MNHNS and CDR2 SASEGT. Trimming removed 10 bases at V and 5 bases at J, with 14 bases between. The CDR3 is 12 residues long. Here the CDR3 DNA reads TGTGCCACCCTGGCGGGTTGGGAGACCCAGTACTTC. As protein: CATLAGWETQYF.

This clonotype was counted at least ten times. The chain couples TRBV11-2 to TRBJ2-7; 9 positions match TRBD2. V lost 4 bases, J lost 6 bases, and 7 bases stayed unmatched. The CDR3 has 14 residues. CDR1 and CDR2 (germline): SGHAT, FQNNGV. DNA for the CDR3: TGTGCCAGCAGCTGGGCGGGAGGGCCATTCGAGCAGTACTTC. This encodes CASSWAGGPFEQYF.

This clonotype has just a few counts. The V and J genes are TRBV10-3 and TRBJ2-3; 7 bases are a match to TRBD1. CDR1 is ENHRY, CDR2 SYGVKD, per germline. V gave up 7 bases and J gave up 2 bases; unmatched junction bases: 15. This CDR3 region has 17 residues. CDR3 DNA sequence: TGTGCCATCACCTCAGACAGGGCAGGGAGTAACACAGATACGCAGTATTTT. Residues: CAITSDRAGSNTDTQYF.

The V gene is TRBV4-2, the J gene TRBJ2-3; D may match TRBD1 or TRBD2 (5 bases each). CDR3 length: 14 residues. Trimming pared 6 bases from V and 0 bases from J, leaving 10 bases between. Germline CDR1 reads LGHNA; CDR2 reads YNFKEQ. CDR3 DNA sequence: TGTGCCAGCAGTAGGGACCCGAGCACAGATACGCAGTATTTT. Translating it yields CASSRDPSTDTQYF.